A single sample is the source of the 4 T cell receptor beta chains below, sequenced in a study of blood T cell repertoires in COVID-19. Sequencing was performed with immunoSEQ multiplex PCR; in TCRdb, only in-frame clones are kept and a portion is missing. The table shows about 260,000 clones, with almost 85% occurring only once. Sequencing was performed on peripheral blood. Receptors originate from a woman older than 75 with acute or convalescent COVID-19.

The chain carries TRBV11-2 and TRBJ1-3, with D hard to call. CDR1 is SGHAT, CDR2 FQNNGV, per germline. The V and J ends lost 7 bases and 0 bases respectively, with 7 bases between them. CDR3 size: 13 residues. As DNA, the CDR3 is TGTGCCAGCACCCTCAGCTCTGGAAACACCATATATTTT. Residues: CASTLSSGNTIYF.

The chain joins TRBV20-1 to TRBJ2-1, with 11 bases aligning to TRBD2. The V and J ends lost 3 bases and 9 bases, in that order; junction bases with no gene match: 4. CDR1 DFQATT and CDR2 SNEGSKA come from the germline V gene (reference sequence). The CDR3 has 13 residues. The CDR3: CSASSGRAAEQFF. The CDR3 bases are TGCAGTGCTAGTAGCGGGAGGGCGGCTGAGCAGTTCTTC.

This clone was detected only once. The chain couples TRBV9 to TRBJ2-1; D perhaps matches TRBD1 (6 bases). The CDR3 loop spans 16 amino acids. Germline lookup yields CDR1 SGDLS and CDR2 YYNGEE. V lost 3 bases and J lost 6, with 19 bases in between. The chain's CDR3 is CASSGSSRGLGNEQFF. The CDR3, as DNA: TGTGCCAGCAGCGGGTCTTCCAGGGGTCTAGGCAATGAGCAGTTCTTC.

The rearrangement links TRBV18 to TRBJ1-2; no firm D call. In germline, CDR1 is KGHSH, CDR2 LQKENI. The CDR3 has 13 amino acids. V was pared by 4 bases and J by 2 bases, with 8 bases between. The DNA for the CDR3 is TGTGCCAGCTCACTGGGAGAGAACTATGGCTACACCTTC. This encodes CASSLGENYGYTF.